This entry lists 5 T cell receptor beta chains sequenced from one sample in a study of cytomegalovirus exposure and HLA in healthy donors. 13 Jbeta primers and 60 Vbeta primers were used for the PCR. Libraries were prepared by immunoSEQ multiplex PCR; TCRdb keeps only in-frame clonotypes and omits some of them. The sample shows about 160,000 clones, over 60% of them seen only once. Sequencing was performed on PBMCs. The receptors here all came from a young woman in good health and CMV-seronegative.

CDR3 sequence (DNA): TGTGCCAGCAGTTACTCGATCGCAGGCCGTGCGCAAGCTTTCTTT. This encodes CASSYSIAGRAQAFF. This chain links TRBV6-5 with TRBJ1-1, with D hard to call. Germline-derived CDR1 and CDR2 are MNHEY and SVGAGI. V was shortened by 0 bases and J by 9 bases, with 17 bases between the two germline ends. The CDR3 extends over 15 amino acids.

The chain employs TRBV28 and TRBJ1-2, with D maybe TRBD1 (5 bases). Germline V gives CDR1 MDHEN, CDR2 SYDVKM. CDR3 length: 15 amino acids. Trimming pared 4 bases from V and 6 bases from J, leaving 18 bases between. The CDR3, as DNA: TGTGCCAGCAGTTCATACCTATTCGCGACAGATGGCTACACCTTC. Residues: CASSSYLFATDGYTF.

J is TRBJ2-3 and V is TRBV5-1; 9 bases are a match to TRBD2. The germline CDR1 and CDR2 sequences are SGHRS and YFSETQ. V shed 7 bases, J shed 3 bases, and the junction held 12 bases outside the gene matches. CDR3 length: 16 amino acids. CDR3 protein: CASSPLAGDQTDTQYF. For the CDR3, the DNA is TGCGCCAGCTCCCCCTTAGCGGGAGATCAGACAGATACGCAGTATTTT. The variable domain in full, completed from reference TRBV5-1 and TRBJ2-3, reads KAGVTQTPRYLIKTRGQQVTLSCSPISGHRSVSWYQQTPGQGLQFLFEYFSETQRNKGNFPGRFSGRQFSNSRSEMNVSTLELGDSALYLCASSPLAGDQTDTQYFGPGTRLTVL.

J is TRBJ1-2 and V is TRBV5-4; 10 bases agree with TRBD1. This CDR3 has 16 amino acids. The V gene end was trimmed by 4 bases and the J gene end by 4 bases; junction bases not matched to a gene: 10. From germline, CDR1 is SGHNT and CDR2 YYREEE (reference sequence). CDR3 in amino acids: CASSRDRGLSRYGYTF. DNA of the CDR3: TGTGCCAGCAGCCGGGACAGGGGTTTATCGCGCTATGGCTACACCTTC.

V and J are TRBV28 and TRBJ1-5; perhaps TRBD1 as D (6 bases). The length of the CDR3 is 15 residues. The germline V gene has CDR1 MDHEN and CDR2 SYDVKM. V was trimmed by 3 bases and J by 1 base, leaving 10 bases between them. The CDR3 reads CASSFVQGSNQPQHF. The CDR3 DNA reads TGTGCCAGCAGTTTTGTCCAGGGGAGCAATCAGCCCCAGCATTTT.